This T cell receptor beta chain was sequenced in a study of blood T cell repertoires in COVID-19. Study overall: Acute and convalescent COVID-19 samples came from the United States, Italy and Spain. Sources were T cells, B-cell-depleted T cells, or PBMCs; the material itself was cDNA or gDNA.

Recruited during active infection, patients (from Seattle) were subsequently followed longitudinally. Per the study methods: Estimated nucleated cell counts came from reference gene primer amplification. TCRdb's table, derived via immunoSEQ multiplex PCR, lists solely in-frame clones and lacks some. V and J calls plus clone size are reproduced from that table; the DNA served to infer D and trimming. Of 450,000 or so clones in the sample, roughly nine tenths are singletons; the top ten hold 0.8% to 0.9%. The CDR3 has 15 residues. V gave up 1 base and J gave up 2 bases, with 7 bases separating them. Germline-derived CDR1 and CDR2 are SGHNT and YYREEE (reference sequence). This clone was recorded only once.

This TCR was sampled from a man aged 18-30 years with COVID-19, enrolled during active disease. The sample was peripheral blood. The chain links TRBV5-4 to TRBJ2-6; weak D call: TRBD2 (6 bases). The CDR3 protein is CASSLWGAGANVLTF. CDR3 in DNA: TGTGCCAGCAGCTTGTGGGGGGCTGGGGCCAACGTCCTGACTTTC.